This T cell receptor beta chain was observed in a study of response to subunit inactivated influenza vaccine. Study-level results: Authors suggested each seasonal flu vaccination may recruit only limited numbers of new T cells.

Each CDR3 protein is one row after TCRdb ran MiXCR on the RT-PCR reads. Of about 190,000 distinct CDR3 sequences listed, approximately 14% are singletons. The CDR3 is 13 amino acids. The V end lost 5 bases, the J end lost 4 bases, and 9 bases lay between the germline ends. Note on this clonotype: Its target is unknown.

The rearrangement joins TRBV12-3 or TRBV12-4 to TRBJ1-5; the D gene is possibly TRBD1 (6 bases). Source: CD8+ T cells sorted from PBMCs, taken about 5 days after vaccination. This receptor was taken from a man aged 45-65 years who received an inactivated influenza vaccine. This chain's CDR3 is CASSTGINQPQHF. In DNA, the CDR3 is TGTGCCAGCAGTACAGGGATAAATCAGCCCCAGCATTTT.